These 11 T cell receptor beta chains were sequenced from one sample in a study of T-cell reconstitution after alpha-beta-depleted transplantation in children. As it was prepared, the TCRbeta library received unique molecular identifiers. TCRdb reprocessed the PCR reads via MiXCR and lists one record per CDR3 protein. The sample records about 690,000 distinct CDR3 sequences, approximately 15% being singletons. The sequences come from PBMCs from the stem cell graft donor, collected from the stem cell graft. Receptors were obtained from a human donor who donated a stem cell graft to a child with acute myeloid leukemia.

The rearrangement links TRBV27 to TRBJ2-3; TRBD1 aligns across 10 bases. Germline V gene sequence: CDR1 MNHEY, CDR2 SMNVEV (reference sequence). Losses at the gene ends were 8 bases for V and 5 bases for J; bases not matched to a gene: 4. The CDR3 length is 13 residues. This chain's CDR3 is CASGWTGGDTQYF. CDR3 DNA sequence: TGTGCCAGCGGCTGGACAGGGGGAGATACGCAGTATTTT.

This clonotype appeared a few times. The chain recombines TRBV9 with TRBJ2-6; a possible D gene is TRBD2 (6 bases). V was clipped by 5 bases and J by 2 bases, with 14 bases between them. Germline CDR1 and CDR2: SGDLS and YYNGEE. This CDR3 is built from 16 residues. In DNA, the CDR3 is TGTGCCAGCAGTGACGGGGGAAGGGCTGGGGCCAACGTCCTGACTTTC. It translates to CASSDGGRAGANVLTF.

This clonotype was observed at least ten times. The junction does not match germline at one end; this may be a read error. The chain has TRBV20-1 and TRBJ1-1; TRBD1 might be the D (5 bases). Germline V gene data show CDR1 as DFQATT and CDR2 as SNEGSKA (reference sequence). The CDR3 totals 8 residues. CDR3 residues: CSASPGLF. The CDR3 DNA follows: TGCAGTGCTTCCCCGGGACTGTTT.

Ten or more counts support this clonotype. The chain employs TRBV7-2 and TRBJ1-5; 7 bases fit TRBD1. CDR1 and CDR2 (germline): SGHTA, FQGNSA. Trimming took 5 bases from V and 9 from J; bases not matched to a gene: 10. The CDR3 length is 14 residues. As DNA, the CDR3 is TGTGCCAGCAGCCCGGGACAGAGCCATGGGCCCCAGCATTTT. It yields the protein CASSPGQSHGPQHF. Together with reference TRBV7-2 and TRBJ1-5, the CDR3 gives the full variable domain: GAGVSQSPSNKVTEKGKDVELRCDPISGHTALYWYRQSLGQGLEFLIYFQGNSAPDKSGLPSDRFSAERTGGSVSTLTIQRTQQEDSAVYLCASSPGQSHGPQHFGDGTRLSIL.

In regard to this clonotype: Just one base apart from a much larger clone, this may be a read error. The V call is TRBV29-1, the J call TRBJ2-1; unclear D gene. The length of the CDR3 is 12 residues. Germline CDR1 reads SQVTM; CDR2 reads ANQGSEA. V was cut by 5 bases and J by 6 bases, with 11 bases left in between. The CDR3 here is CSVPRPGNEQFF. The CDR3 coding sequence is TGCAGCGTTCCTCGACCGGGCAATGAGCAGTTCTTC.

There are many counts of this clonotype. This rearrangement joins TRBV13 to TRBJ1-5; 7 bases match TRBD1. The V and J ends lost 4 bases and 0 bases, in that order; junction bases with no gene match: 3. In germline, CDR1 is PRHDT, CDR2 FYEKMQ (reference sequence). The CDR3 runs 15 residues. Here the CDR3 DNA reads TGTGCCAGCAGCTCAGGGGGTCCTAGCAATCAGCCCCAGCATTTT. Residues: CASSSGGPSNQPQHF.

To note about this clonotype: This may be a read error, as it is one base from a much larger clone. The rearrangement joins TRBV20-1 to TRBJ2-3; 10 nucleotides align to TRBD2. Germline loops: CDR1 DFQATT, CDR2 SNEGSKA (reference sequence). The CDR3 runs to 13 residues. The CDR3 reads CNASGGVTDTQYF. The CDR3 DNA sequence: TGCAATGCTAGCGGGGGAGTCACAGATACGCAGTATTTT.

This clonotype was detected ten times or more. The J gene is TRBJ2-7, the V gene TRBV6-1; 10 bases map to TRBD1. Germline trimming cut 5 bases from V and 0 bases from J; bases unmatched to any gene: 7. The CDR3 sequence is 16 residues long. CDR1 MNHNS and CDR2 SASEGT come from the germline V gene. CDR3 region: CASSPTGQGNSYEQYV. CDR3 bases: TGTGCCAGCAGTCCCACGGGACAGGGGAACTCCTACGAGCAGTACGTC.

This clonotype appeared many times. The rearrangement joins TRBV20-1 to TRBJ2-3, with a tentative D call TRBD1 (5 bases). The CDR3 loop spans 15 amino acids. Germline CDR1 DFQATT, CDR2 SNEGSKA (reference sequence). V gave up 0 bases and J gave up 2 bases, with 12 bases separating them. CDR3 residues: CSARDGARATDTQYF. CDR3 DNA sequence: TGCAGTGCTAGAGATGGGGCTAGAGCCACAGATACGCAGTATTTT.

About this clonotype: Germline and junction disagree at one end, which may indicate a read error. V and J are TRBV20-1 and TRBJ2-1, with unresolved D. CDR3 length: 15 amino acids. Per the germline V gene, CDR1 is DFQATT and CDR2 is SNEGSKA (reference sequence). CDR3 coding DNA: TGCTGTGCTAGAGATCTCCGCGGTTACTACAATGAGCAGTTCTTC. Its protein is CCARDLRGYYNEQFF.

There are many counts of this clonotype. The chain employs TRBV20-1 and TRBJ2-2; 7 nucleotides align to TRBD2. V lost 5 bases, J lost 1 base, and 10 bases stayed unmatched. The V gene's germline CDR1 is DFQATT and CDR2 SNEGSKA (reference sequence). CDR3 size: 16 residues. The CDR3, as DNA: TGCAGTGCTCCTTTAGGGGACTATGGGAACACCGGGGAGCTGTTTTTT. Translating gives CSAPLGDYGNTGELFF.